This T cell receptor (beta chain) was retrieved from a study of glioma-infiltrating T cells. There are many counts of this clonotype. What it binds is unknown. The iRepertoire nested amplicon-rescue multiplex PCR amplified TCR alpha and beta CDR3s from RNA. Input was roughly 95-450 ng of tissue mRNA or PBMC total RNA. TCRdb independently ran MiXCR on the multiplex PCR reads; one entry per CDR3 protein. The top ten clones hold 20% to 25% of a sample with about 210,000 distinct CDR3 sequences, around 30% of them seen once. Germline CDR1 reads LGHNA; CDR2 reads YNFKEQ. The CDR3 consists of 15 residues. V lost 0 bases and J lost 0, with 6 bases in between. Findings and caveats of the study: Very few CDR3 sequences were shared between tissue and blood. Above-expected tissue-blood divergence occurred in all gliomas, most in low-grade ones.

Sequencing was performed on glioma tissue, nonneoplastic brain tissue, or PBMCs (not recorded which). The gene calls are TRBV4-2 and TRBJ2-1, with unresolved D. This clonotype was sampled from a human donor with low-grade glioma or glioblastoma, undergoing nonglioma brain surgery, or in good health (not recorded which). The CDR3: CASSQEVPSYNEQFF. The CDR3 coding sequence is TGTGCCAGCAGCCAAGAAGTACCCTCCTACAATGAGCAGTTCTTC.